This record looks at one TCR beta chain sequence and its context. What antigen it recognizes has not been identified. It has no much larger one-base neighbor in the sample; base qualities were not kept. For this chain, trimming is 4 bases at the V end and 2 bases at the J end, and the number of junction bases without a gene match is 8. CDR1 and CDR2 were assigned from the germline V gene (reference sequence) as LNHDA and SQIVND. Counted from cysteine to phenylalanine, this CDR3 has 16 amino acids. The retained sequence is limited to the CDR3, 48 bases, with the frame set at the first base. Read against the paper, the sample's time point label means: cycle 1 day 1 (C1D1), immediately before nivolumab initiation. Every trial patient had relapsed following autologous stem cell transplantation, and prior brentuximab vedotin exposure was what differed among cohorts A, B and C. A Miltenyi CD8+ T cell isolation kit was used for magnetic negative selection to purify CD8+ T cells from thawed PBMCs. The trial cohort comprised 60 or so patients with relapsed/refractory classical Hodgkin lymphoma whose best overall responses were complete response, partial response or progressive disease. In the multi-cohort phase II CheckMate 205 trial, trial patients received single-agent nivolumab. An independent review committee assessed best overall response using the 2007 International Working Group response criteria. Trial PBMCs were collected immediately before nivolumab initiation (C1D1) and during therapy at cycle 2 day 1 and cycle 4 day 1. Peripheral blood was collected in 8 mL Vacutainer Cell Preparation Tubes, from which PBMCs were isolated by centrifugation and then cryopreserved. Purified CD4+ and CD8+ fractions were prepared only for cases where an additional PBMC sample was available. Magnetically labelled cells were removed on LS columns in a quadroMACS separator, and the flow-through was collected as the purified fraction.

This sample is part of a study of PD-1 blockade in classical Hodgkin lymphoma (dated by TCRdb to 2018 to 2020). Background on the whole study: Nivolumab dosing was 3 mg/kg intravenously every 2 weeks, continuing until either disease progression or unacceptable toxicity. A peripheral blood immune signature of response to PD-1 blockade in classical Hodgkin lymphoma was defined using TCR beta sequencing and CyTOF.

Genomic DNA was isolated using the Qiagen DNeasy kit from unsorted PBMCs as well as from negatively selected CD4+ and CD8+ fractions. TCR beta CDR3 regions were subjected to amplification by immunoSEQ multiplex PCR with primers that anneal to V and J segments. Amplification bias was minimized using a synthetic immune receptor repertoire, and residual bias was removed computationally after sequencing. In the source study's methods: Repertoire diversity was quantified as the Shannon entropy index using custom Python scripts. The unsorted, CD4+ and CD8+ repertoires were each analyzed separately, with the exception of combined analyses, where CD4+ and CD8+ sequences were merged in silico. Clonal expansion was defined as a frequency increase of at least 2-fold after treatment compared with C1D1, and clones undetected at baseline were assigned a pseudocount of 0.5. Singleton clones were defined as clones with 0 or 1 copy at C1D1, and non-singleton clones were defined as clones with 2 or more copies. Clones expanded in unsorted samples were labelled as CD4+, CD8+ or unknown by matching protein sequences in sorted samples from the same patient. Wilcoxon tests were applied to paired samples to test diversity changes from C1D1 to C4D1. In its TCRdb copy, this immuneACCESS table keeps in-frame sequences only and misses some clones. Where compared with another copy, unresolved V genes explain less than half of these, and the others have no known cause. V and J calls and clone size are copied from that table; D and trimming were computed from the DNA. For this sample there are under 6,000 clones; 70% to 85% appear just once. Together, the top ten hold 10% to 13% of the sample.

The paper's findings and limits, for the study overall: By C4D1, a significant rise was seen in CD4+ TCR diversity but not in CD8+ TCR diversity (p=0.0027 vs p=0.16), and the rise was most apparent among complete responders (p=0.02). Baseline diversity similar to that of newly diagnosed patients was observed in trial patients achieving complete response, whereas significantly lower diversity was observed in partial responders and progressors. The study was limited to a single clinical trial cohort, and causes of repertoire differences, possibly disease activity or prior therapy, remained undefined. Baseline TCR diversity was reported as lower in newly diagnosed patients than in healthy donors, and lower still in relapsed/refractory patients. Lower diversity was seen in patients whose nivolumab began less than 1 year after ASCT, and these patients were left out of later analyses so that immune reconstitution would not confound the results.

The origin of this receptor is a human donor with classical Hodgkin lymphoma. The starting material was CD8+ T cells from blood, obtained at baseline. Recombination linked TRBV19 to TRBJ1-5; 7 central nucleotides agree with TRBD1. The CDR3 protein: CASSTIQGSGNQPQHF. The nucleotide sequence reads TGTGCCAGTAGTACCATACAGGGGAGCGGCAATCAGCCCCAGCATTTT.